This T cell receptor (beta chain) was recovered during a study of vaccination and CD4 T cells after COVID-19. Turning to the study itself: Researchers treated control cultures with a CEFX pool, an HIV-1 Nef pool, or no peptide. Broader study findings: Among those convalescent, a median around 87% of reactive clones emerged solely post-vaccination.

Documented treatment: roughly nine-day PBMC culture with coronavirus spike peptide pools or control peptides (ViraFEST assay). The CDR3 is 16 residues long. From germline, CDR1 is MDHEN and CDR2 SYDVKM. V lost 5 bases to trimming and J lost 6 bases, with 20 bases between them. Cultured CD4+ T cell DNA was sequenced using the Oncomine TCR Beta short-read assay. TCRdb processed the PCR reads anew with MiXCR; each CDR3 protein has one entry. The data contain some 25,000 distinct CDR3 sequences, roughly two fifths of them singletons. Concerning this clonotype: The antigen is undetermined.

V is TRBV28 and J is TRBJ1-5; weak D call: TRBD1 (5 bases). The receptor's source is a human donor who had recovered from COVID-19. The specimen sequenced was CD4+ T cells from blood, cultured in vitro. The CDR3 region has the DNA TGTGCCAGCAGTACCCCTTACACAGGTTGGAGTCAGCCCCAGCATTTT. Translation gives CASSTPYTGWSQPQHF. The variable domain in full, with the rest retrieved from reference TRBV28 and TRBJ1-5, is DVKVTQSSRYLVKRTGEKVFLECVQDMDHENMFWYRQDPGLGLRLIYFSYDVKMKEKGDIPEGYSVSREKKERFSLILESASTNQTSMYLCASSTPYTGWSQPQHFGDGTRLSIL.